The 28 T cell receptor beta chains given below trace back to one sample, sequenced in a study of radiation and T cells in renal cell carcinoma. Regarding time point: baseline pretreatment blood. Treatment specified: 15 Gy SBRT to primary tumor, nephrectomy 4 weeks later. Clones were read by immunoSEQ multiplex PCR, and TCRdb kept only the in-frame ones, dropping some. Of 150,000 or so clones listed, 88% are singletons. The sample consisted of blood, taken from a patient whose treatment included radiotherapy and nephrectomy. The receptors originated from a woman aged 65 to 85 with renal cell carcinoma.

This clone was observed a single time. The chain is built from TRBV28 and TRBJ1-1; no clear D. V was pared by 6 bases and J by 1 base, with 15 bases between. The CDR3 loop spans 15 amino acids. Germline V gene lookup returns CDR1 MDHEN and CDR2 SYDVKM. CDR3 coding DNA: TGTGCCAGCAGATTACAACGAGGGTGGAACACTGAAGCTTTCTTT. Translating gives CASRLQRGWNTEAFF.

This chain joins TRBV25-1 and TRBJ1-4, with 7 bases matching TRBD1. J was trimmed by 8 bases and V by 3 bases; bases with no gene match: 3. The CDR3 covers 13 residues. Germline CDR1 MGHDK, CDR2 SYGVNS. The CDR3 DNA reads TGTGCCAGCAGTGACAGGGGGGCCGAAAAACTGTTTTTT. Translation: CASSDRGAEKLFF.

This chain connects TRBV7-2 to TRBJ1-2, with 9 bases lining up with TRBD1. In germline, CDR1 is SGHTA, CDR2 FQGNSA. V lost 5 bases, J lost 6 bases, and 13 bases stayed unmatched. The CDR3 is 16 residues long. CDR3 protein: CASSPSGTGNLNGYTF. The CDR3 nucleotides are TGTGCCAGCAGCCCGTCTGGGACAGGGAATCTAAATGGCTACACCTTC.

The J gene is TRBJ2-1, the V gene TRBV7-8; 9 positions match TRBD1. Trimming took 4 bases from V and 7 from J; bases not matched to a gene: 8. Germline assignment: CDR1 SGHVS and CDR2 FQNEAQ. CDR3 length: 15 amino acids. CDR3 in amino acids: CASSSLGQGMNEQFF. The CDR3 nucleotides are TGTGCCAGCAGCTCACTGGGACAGGGTATGAATGAGCAGTTCTTC.

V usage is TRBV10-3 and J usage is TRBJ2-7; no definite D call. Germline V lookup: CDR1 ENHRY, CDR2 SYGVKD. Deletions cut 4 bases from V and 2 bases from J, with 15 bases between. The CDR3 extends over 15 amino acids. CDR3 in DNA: TGTGCCATCAGTGTATTTAAGAACAGACCCTACGAGCAGTACTTC. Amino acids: CAISVFKNRPYEQYF.

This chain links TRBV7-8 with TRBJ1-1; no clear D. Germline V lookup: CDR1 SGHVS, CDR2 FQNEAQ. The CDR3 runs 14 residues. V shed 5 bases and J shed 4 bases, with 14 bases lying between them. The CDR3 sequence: CASSPRGGRTEAFF. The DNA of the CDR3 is TGTGCCAGCAGCCCCCGAGGCGGCCGCACTGAAGCTTTCTTT. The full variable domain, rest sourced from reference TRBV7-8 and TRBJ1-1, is GAGVSQSPRYKVAKRGQDVALRCDPISGHVSLFWYQQALGQGPEFLTYFQNEAQLDKSGLPSDRFFAERPEGSVSTLKIQRTQQEDSAVYLCASSPRGGRTEAFFGQGTRLTVV.

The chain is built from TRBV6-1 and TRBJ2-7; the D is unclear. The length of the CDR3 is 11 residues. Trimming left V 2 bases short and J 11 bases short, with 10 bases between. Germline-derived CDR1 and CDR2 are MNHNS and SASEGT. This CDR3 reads CASSELLMEYF. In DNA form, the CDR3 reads TGTGCCAGCAGTGAATTACTCATGGAGTACTTC.

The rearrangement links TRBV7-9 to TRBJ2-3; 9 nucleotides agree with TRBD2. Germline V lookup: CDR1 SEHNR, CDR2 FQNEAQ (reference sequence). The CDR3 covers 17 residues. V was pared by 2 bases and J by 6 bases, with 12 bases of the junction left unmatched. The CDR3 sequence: CASSLMGLANLWDTQYF. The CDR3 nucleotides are TGTGCCAGCAGCTTAATGGGACTAGCTAACCTCTGGGATACGCAGTATTTT. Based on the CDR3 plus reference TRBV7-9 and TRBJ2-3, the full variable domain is DTGVSQNPRHKITKRGQNVTFRCDPISEHNRLYWYRQTLGQGPEFLTYFQNEAQLEKSRLLSDRFSAERPKGSFSTLEIQRTEQGDSAMYLCASSLMGLANLWDTQYFGPGTRLTVL.

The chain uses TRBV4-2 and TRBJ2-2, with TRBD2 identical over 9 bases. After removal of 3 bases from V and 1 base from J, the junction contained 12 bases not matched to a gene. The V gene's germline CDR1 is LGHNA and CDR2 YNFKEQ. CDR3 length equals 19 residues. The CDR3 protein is CASSQGWGSGGGNTGELFF. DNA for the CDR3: TGTGCCAGCAGCCAGGGCTGGGGTAGCGGGGGCGGGAACACCGGGGAGCTGTTTTTT.

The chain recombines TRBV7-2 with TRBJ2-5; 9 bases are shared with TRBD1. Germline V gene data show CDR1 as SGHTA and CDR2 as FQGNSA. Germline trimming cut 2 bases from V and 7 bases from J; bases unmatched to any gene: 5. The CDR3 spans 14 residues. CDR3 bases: TGTGCCAGCAGCTTAATGACAGGGGGGGGGACCCAGTACTTC. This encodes CASSLMTGGGTQYF.

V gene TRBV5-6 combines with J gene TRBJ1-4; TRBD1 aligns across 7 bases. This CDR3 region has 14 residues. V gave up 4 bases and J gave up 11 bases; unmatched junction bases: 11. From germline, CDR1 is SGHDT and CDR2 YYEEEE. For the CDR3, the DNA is TGTGCCAGCAGCAATACAGGGGAATTTAGCAAACTGTTTTTT. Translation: CASSNTGEFSKLFF. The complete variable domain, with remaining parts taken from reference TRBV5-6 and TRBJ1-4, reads DAGVTQSPTHLIKTRGQQVTLRCSPKSGHDTVSWYQQALGQGPQFIFQYYEEEERQRGNFPDRFSGHQFPNYSSELNVNALLLGDSALYLCASSNTGEFSKLFFGSGTQLSVL.

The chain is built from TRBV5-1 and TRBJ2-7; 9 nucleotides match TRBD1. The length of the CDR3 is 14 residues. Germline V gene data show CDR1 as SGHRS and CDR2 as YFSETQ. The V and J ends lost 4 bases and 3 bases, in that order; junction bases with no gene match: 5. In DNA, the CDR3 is TGCGCCAGCAGCCAGGGACAGGGATACTACGAGCAGTACTTC. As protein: CASSQGQGYYEQYF.

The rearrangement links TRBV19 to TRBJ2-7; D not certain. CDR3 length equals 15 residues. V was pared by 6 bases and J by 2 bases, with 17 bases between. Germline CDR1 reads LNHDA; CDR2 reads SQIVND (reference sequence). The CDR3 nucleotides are TGTGCCAGTAGCCGTCGTGTAAGACCTACCTACGAGCAGTACTTC. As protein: CASSRRVRPTYEQYF.

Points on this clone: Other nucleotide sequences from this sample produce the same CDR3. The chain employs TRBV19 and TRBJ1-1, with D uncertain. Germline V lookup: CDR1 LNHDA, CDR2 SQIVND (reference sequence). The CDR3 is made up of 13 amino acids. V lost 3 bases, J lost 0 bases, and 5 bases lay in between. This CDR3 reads CASSIKMNTEAFF. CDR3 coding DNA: TGTGCCAGTAGTATTAAGATGAACACTGAAGCTTTCTTT.

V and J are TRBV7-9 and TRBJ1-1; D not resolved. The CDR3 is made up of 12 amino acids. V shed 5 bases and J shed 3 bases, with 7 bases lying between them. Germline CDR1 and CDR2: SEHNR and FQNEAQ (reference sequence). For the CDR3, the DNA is TGTGCCAGCAGCGAGACGGACACTGAAGCTTTCTTT. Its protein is CASSETDTEAFF.

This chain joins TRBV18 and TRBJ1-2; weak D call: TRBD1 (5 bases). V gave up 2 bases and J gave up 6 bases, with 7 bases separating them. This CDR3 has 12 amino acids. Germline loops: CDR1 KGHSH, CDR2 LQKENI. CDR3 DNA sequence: TGTGCCAGCTCACCAGGGGGGGATGGCTACACCTTC. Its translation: CASSPGGDGYTF.

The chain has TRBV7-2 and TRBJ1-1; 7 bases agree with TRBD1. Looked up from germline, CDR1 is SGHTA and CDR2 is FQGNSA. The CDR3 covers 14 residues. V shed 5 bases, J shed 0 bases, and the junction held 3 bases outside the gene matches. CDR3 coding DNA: TGTGCCAGCAGCCCCAGGGGGTTGAACACTGAAGCTTTCTTT. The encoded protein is CASSPRGLNTEAFF.

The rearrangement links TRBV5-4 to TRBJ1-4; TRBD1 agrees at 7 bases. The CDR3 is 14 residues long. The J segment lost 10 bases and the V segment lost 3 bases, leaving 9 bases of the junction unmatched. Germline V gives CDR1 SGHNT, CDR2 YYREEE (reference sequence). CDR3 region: CASSSGQAQGKLFF. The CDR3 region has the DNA TGTGCCAGCAGCTCCGGACAGGCACAGGGAAAACTGTTTTTT.

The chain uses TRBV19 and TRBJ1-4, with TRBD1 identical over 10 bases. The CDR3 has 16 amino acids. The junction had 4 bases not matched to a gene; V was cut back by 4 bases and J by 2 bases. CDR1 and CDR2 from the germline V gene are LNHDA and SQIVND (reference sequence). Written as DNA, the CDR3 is TGTGCCAGTAGTAGACAGGGGGCGCAGACTAATGAAAAACTGTTTTTT. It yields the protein CASSRQGAQTNEKLFF.

In DNA form, the CDR3 reads TGTGCCATACAACAGGGTCCCGAAGAGACCCAGTACTTC. Its translation is CAIQQGPEETQYF. This chain joins TRBV10-3 and TRBJ2-5; TRBD1 might be the D (6 bases). Germline-derived CDR1 and CDR2 are ENHRY and SYGVKD. Trimming stripped 9 bases from V and 3 bases from J, with 14 bases between. The CDR3 loop spans 13 amino acids.

CDR3 bases: TGTGCCAGCACCCTGACAGGGGGCGCAGATACGCAGTATTTT. As protein: CASTLTGGADTQYF. The chain recombines TRBV2 with TRBJ2-3; 10 bases align to TRBD1. Per the germline V gene, CDR1 is SNHLY and CDR2 is FYNNEI. The CDR3 is made up of 14 amino acids. The trim removed 7 bases at V and 4 bases at J, leaving 5 bases unmatched. The entire variable domain, with the rest obtained from reference TRBV2 and TRBJ2-3, is as follows: EPEVTQTPSHQVTQMGQEVILRCVPISNHLYFYWYRQILGQKVEFLVSFYNNEISEKSEIFDDQFSVERPDGSNFTLKIRSTKLEDSAMYFCASTLTGGADTQYFGPGTRLTVL.

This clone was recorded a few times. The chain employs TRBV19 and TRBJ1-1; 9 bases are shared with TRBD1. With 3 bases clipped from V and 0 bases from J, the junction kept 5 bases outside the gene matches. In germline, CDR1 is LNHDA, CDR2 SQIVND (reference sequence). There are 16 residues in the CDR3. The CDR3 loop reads CASSMNRGLMNTEAFF. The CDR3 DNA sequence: TGTGCCAGTAGTATGAACAGGGGGCTTATGAACACTGAAGCTTTCTTT.

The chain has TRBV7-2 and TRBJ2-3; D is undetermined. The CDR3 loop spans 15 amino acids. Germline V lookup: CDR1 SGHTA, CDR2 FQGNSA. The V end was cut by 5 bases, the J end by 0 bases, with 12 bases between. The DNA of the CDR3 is TGTGCCAGCAGCCCAGGCGTCGGAAGCACAGATACGCAGTATTTT. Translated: CASSPGVGSTDTQYF.

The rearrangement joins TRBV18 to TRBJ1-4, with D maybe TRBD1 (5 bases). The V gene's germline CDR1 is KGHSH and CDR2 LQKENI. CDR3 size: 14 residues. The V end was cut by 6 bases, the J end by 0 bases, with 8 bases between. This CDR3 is CASSGTATNEKLFF. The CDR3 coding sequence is TGTGCCAGCTCTGGGACGGCAACTAATGAAAAACTGTTTTTT.

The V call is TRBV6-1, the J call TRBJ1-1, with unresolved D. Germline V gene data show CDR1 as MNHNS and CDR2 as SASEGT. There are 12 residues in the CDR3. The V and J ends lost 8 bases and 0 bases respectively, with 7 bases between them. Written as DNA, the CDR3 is TGTGCCAGCTCAGTCCTGAACACTGAAGCTTTCTTT. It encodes CASSVLNTEAFF.

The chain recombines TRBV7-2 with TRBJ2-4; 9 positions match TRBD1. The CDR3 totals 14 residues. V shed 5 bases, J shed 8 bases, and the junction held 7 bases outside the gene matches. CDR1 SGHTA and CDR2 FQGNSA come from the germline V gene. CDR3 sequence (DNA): TGTGCCAGCAGCCGAGCGACAGGGGGGGACATTCAGTACTTC. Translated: CASSRATGGDIQYF.

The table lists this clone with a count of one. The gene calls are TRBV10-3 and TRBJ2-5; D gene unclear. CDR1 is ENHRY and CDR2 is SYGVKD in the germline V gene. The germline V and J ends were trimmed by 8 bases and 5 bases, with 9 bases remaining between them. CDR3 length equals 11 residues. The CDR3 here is CAIGLEETQYF. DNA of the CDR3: TGTGCCATCGGCCTTGAGGAGACCCAGTACTTC.

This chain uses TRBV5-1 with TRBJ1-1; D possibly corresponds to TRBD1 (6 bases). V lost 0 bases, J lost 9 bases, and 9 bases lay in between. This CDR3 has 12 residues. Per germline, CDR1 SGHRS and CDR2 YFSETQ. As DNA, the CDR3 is TGCGCCAGCAGCTTGGAGGGGGTTAAAGCTTTCTTT. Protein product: CASSLEGVKAFF.